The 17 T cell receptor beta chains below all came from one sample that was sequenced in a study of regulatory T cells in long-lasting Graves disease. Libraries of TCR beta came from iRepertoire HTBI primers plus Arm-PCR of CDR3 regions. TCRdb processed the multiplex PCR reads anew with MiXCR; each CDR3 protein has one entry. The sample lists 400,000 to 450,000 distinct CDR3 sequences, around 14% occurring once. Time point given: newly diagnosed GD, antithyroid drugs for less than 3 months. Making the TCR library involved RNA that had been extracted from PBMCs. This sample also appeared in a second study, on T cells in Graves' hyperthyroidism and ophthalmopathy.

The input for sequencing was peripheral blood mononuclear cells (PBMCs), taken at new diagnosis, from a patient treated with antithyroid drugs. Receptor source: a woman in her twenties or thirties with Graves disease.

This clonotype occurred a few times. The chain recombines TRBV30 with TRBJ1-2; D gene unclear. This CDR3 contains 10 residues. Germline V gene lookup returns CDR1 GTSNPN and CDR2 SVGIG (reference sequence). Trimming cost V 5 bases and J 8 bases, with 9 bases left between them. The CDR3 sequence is CAWGVKGYTF. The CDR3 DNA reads TGTGCCTGGGGGGTTAAAGGCTACACCTTC.

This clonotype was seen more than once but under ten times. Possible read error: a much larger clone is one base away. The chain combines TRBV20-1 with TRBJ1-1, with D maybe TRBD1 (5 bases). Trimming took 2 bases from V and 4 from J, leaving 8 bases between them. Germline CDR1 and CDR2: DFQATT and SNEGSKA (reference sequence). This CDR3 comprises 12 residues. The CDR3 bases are TGCAGTGCTAGACAGGGTGGCACTGAAGCTTTCTTT. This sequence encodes CSARQGGTEAFF.

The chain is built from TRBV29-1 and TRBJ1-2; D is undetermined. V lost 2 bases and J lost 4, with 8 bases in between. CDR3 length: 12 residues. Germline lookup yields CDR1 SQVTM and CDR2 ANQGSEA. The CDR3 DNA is TGCAGCGTTGAAACGGGATCCTATGGCTACACCTTC. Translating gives CSVETGSYGYTF.

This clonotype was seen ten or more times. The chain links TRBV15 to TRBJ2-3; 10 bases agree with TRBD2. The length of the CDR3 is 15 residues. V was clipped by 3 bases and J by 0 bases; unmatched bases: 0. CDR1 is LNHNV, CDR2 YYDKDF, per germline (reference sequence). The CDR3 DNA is TGTGCCACCAGCAGGACTAGCGGGAGCACAGATACGCAGTATTTT. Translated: CATSRTSGSTDTQYF.

The CDR3 reads CASSYGGRGTDTQYF. The DNA of the CDR3 is TGTGCCAGCAGTTACGGCGGGAGGGGCACAGATACGCAGTATTTT. V gene TRBV6-2 or TRBV6-3 combines with J gene TRBJ2-3; TRBD2 matches 9 bases. The CDR3 is 15 residues long. In germline, CDR1 is MNHEY, CDR2 SVGEGT. V lost 2 bases and J lost 1; bases outside the gene matches: 1.

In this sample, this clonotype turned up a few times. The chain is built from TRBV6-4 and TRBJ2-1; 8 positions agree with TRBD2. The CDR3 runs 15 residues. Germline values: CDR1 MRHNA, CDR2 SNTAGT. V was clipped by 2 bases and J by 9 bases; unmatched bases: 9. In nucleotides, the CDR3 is TGTGCCAGCAGTGACACTAGCGGTTCGAACAGTGAGCAGTTCTTC. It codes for CASSDTSGSNSEQFF.

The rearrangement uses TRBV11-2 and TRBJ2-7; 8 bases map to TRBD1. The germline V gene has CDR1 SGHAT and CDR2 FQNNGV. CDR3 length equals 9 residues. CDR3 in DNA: TGTGCCAGCAGCCAACGGGACAGGGTC. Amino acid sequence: CASSQRDRV.

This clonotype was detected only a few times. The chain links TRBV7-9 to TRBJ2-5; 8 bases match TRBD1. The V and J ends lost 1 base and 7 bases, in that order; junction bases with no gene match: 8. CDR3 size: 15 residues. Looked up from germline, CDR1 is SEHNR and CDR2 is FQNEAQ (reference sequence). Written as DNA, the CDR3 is TGTGCCAGCAGCTTAGGTCCAGGGGGCGGAGGGACCCAGTACTTC. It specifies CASSLGPGGGGTQYF. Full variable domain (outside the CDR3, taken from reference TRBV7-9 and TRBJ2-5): DTGVSQNPRHKITKRGQNVTFRCDPISEHNRLYWYRQTLGQGPEFLTYFQNEAQLEKSRLLSDRFSAERPKGSFSTLEIQRTEQGDSAMYLCASSLGPGGGGTQYFGPGTRLLVL.

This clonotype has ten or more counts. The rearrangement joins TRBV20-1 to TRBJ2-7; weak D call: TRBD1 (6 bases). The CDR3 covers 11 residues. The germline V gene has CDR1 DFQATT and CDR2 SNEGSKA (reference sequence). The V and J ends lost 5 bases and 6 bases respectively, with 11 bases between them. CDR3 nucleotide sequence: TGCAGTGCTCGTACAGGGAGCGAGCAGTACTTC. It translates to CSARTGSEQYF.

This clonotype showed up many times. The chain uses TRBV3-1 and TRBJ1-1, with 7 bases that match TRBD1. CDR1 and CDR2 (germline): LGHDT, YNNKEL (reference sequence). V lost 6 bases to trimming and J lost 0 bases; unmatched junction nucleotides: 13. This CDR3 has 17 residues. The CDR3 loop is CASRDRHEGGVNTEAFF. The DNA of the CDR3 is TGTGCCAGCAGGGACAGGCACGAGGGGGGCGTGAACACTGAAGCTTTCTTT.

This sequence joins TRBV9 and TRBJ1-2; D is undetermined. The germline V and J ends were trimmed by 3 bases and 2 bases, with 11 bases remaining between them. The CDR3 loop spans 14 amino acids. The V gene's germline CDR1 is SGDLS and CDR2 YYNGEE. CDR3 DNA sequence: TGTGCCAGCAGCGCTTCAACAGCGAACTATGGCTACACCTTC. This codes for CASSASTANYGYTF.

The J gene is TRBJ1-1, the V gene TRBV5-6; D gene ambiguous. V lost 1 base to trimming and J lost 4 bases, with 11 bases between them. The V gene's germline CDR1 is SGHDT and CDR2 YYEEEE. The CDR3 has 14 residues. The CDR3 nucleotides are TGTGCCAGCAGCTTGTTAACGGCGGGCACTGAAGCTTTCTTT. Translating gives CASSLLTAGTEAFF.

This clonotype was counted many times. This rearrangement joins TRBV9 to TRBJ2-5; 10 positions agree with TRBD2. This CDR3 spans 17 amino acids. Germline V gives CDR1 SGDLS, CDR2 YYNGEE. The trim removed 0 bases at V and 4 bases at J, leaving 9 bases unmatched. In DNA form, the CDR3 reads TGTGCCAGCAGCGTAGGCAACCTAGCGGGAGTTGGAGAGACCCAGTACTTC. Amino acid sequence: CASSVGNLAGVGETQYF.

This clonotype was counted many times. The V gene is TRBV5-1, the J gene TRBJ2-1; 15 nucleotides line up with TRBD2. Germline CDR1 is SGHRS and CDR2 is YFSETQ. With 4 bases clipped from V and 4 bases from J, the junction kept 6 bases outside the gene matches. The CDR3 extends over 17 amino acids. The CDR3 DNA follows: TGCGCCAGCAGCCACGTGGGACTAGCGGGAGGTTACAATGAGCAGTTCTTC. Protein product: CASSHVGLAGGYNEQFF. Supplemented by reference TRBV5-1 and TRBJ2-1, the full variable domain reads KAGVTQTPRYLIKTRGQQVTLSCSPISGHRSVSWYQQTPGQGLQFLFEYFSETQRNKGNFPGRFSGRQFSNSRSEMNVSTLELGDSALYLCASSHVGLAGGYNEQFFGPGTRLTVL.

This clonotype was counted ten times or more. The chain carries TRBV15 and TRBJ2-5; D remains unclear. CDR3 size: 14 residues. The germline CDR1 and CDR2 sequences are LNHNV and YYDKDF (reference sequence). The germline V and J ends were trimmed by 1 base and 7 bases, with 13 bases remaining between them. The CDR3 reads CATSRVEELATQYF. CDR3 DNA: TGTGCCACCAGCAGAGTAGAAGAATTGGCGACCCAGTACTTC.

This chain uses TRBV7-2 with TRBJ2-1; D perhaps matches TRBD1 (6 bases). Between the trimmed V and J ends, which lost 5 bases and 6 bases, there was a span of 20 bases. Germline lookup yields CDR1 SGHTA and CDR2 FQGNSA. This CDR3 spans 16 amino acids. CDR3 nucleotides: TGTGCCAGCAGCCTGGCGGCCGGACCCAGGGGCAATGAGCAGTTCTTC. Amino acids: CASSLAAGPRGNEQFF. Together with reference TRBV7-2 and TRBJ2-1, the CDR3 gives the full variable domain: GAGVSQSPSNKVTEKGKDVELRCDPISGHTALYWYRQSLGQGLEFLIYFQGNSAPDKSGLPSDRFSAERTGGSVSTLTIQRTQQEDSAVYLCASSLAAGPRGNEQFFGPGTRLTVL.

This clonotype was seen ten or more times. The DNA of the CDR3 is TGTGCCAGCAGCTTAGGGTCGGGTCTCGGCACTGAAGCTTTCTTT. Translating it yields CASSLGSGLGTEAFF. The chain employs TRBV7-8 and TRBJ1-1, with unresolved D. This CDR3 contains 15 residues. Per the germline V gene, CDR1 is SGHVS and CDR2 is FQNEAQ. The ends were cut back, 1 base at V and 4 bases at J, with 13 bases in the middle.